These 9 T cell receptor beta chains were sequenced from one sample in a study of spatial heterogeneity in lung cancer. TCRdb processed the 5' RACE reads anew with MiXCR; each CDR3 protein has one entry. The table has around 60,000 distinct CDR3 sequences, around 8.2% seen once. Time point: sample taken at primary tumor resection. Frozen PBMC, nontumor lung or tumor provided whole RNA, which was sequenced unsorted. The specimen comprised PBMCs, sampled at surgery. These receptor sequences come from a female donor with early-stage non-small cell lung cancer.

In its sample, this clonotype was seen a few times. In DNA, the CDR3 is TGTGCCAGCAGGACCCTATACAGGGGAAGCTCCTACGAGCAGTACTTC. This sequence encodes CASRTLYRGSSYEQYF. J is TRBJ2-7 and V is TRBV6-5; 7 bases align to TRBD1. The trim removed 6 bases at V and 0 bases at J, leaving 11 bases unmatched. Germline CDR1 MNHEY, CDR2 SVGAGI. This CDR3 has 16 residues.

The sample holds many counts of this clonotype. The rearrangement links TRBV9 to TRBJ1-5; D not certain. V lost 0 bases and J lost 3, with 10 bases in between. CDR1 and CDR2 from the germline V gene are SGDLS and YYNGEE. The CDR3 runs to 15 residues. The CDR3 bases are TGTGCCAGCAGCGTAGATGGCTATAACAATCAGCCCCAGCATTTT. Its protein product is CASSVDGYNNQPQHF.

Only a few counts were recorded for this clonotype. The CDR3 sequence: CASSLKVRSQPQHF. The CDR3 region has the DNA TGTGCCAGCAGTTTAAAAGTCAGGAGTCAGCCCCAGCATTTT. The rearrangement links TRBV27 to TRBJ1-5; D call uncertain. This CDR3 spans 14 amino acids. V shed 2 bases and J shed 6 bases, with 11 bases lying between them. Germline loops: CDR1 MNHEY, CDR2 SMNVEV (reference sequence).

The chain combines TRBV7-2 with TRBJ2-5; unclear D gene. Trimming stripped 1 base from V and 4 bases from J, with 7 bases between. The V gene's germline CDR1 is SGHTA and CDR2 FQGNSA. The CDR3 runs to 13 residues. The CDR3 nucleotides are TGTGCCAGCAGCTTAGTCGCTTTAGAGACCCAGTACTTC. This codes for CASSLVALETQYF.

This clonotype was found a few times. This chain links TRBV7-9 with TRBJ1-2, with D perhaps matching TRBD1 (6 bases). In germline, CDR1 is SEHNR, CDR2 FQNEAQ (reference sequence). The CDR3 extends over 14 amino acids. Trimming removed 1 base from V and 0 bases from J, with 6 bases in between. The CDR3 nucleotides read TGTGCCAGCAGCTTAGGACAGGCTAACTATGGCTACACCTTC. This translates into CASSLGQANYGYTF.

This clonotype has a handful of counts. The V call is TRBV24-1, the J call TRBJ1-4; no clear D. The CDR3 sequence is 16 residues long. V shed 3 bases and J shed 4 bases, with 14 bases lying between them. Germline assignment: CDR1 KGHDR and CDR2 SFDVKD. The CDR3 sequence: CATSDGPGVLNEKLFF. CDR3 in DNA: TGTGCCACCAGTGATGGACCGGGAGTCCTTAATGAAAAACTGTTTTTT.

The sample holds many counts of this clonotype. The V gene is TRBV10-3, the J gene TRBJ1-5, with a possible D match to TRBD1 (6 bases). The V gene lost 8 bases and the J gene lost 1 base, with 6 bases spanning the gap. This CDR3 comprises 12 residues. The V gene's germline CDR1 is ENHRY and CDR2 SYGVKD. Here the CDR3 reads CAIGQSNQPQHF. Here the CDR3 DNA reads TGTGCCATCGGACAGAGCAATCAGCCCCAGCATTTT.

The chain recombines TRBV20-1 with TRBJ2-5; unclear D gene. Germline loops: CDR1 DFQATT, CDR2 SNEGSKA (reference sequence). V gave up 6 bases and J gave up 5 bases, with 7 bases separating them. The CDR3 extends over 10 amino acids. The CDR3 coding sequence is TGCAGTGCCCTCTTTGAGACCCAGTACTTC. As protein: CSALFETQYF.

The genes are TRBV12-3 or TRBV12-4 and TRBJ1-1, with D possibly matching TRBD1 (6 bases). V lost 5 bases, J lost 3 bases, and 10 bases lay in between. CDR3 length: 13 amino acids. Here the CDR3 DNA reads TGTGCCAGCAGTAGAGGGGGGGACACTGAAGCTTTCTTT. Residues: CASSRGGDTEAFF.